The 20 T cell receptor beta chains given below trace back to one sample, sequenced in a study of T cells after yellow fever vaccination. TCRdb re-analysed the 5' RACE reads in MiXCR, keeping a single row per CDR3 protein. The table shows more than 65,000 distinct CDR3 sequences, with less than 15% occurring only once. Here the sequenced sample was CD8+ T cells not binding an NS4B(214-222) dextramer, sorted from PBMCs, taken 20 to 25 days after the first yellow fever vaccination. These receptors all come from a man aged 18-30 years who received the YFV17D yellow fever vaccine.

The V gene is TRBV29-1, the J gene TRBJ1-1; possibly TRBD1 for D (5 bases). Trimming removed 7 bases at V and 5 bases at J, with 17 bases between. The CDR3 consists of 13 residues. CDR1 and CDR2 from the germline V gene are SQVTM and ANQGSEA. CDR3: CSARSAGSTEAFF. The CDR3 region has the DNA TGCAGCGCCCGCTCCGCAGGGAGTACTGAAGCTTTCTTT.

CDR3 sequence (DNA): TGTGCCAGCAGCCAGGGCCCGATCGATGAGCAGTTCTTC. Amino acids: CASSQGPIDEQFF. V and J are TRBV5-5 and TRBJ2-1; D is perhaps TRBD1 (5 bases). The germline gives CDR1 SGHKS, CDR2 YYEKEE (reference sequence). The V end was cut by 4 bases, the J end by 8 bases, with 13 bases between. The CDR3 runs 13 residues.

The table lists this clonotype with a few counts. The chain joins TRBV12-5 to TRBJ2-7, with D hard to call. This CDR3 is built from 16 residues. Germline V gene data show CDR1 as LGHNT and CDR2 as FRNRAP. Trimming took off 8 bases at V and 5 bases at J, with 25 bases between the two ends. The CDR3 is CASWDDLMGLIDEQYF. CDR3 sequence (DNA): TGTGCTAGTTGGGATGACCTCATGGGTCTTATCGACGAGCAGTACTTC.

The chain couples TRBV27 to TRBJ1-2; TRBD1 might be the D (5 bases). Germline lookup yields CDR1 MNHEY and CDR2 SMNVEV (reference sequence). The CDR3 is 14 amino acids. The V gene lost 6 bases and the J gene lost 4 bases, with 15 bases spanning the gap. The CDR3 here is CASSPGWGSYGYTF. The CDR3 nucleotides read TGTGCCAGCAGCCCGGGCTGGGGGAGCTATGGCTACACCTTC.

This clonotype was observed a handful of times. The V call is TRBV29-1, the J call TRBJ2-3; 7 positions match TRBD2. Germline V lookup: CDR1 SQVTM, CDR2 ANQGSEA. There are 15 residues in the CDR3. V was pared by 3 bases and J by 6 bases, with 12 bases of the junction left unmatched. The CDR3: CSVDGIAGEEDTQYF. Written as DNA, the CDR3 is TGCAGCGTTGACGGAATAGCGGGTGAAGAGGATACGCAGTATTTT.

This clonotype showed up just a few times. The chain recombines TRBV4-1 with TRBJ2-1; D is uncertain. The CDR3 contains 15 residues. Between the trimmed V and J ends, which lost 5 bases and 9 bases, there was a span of 20 bases. Per germline, CDR1 MGHRA and CDR2 YSYEKL. Here the CDR3 reads CASSSHSNQVTEQFF. The CDR3 DNA reads TGCGCCAGCAGCTCGCACTCCAATCAAGTGACTGAGCAGTTCTTC.

Only a few counts were recorded for this clonotype. This chain uses TRBV6-5 with TRBJ2-3; D not certain. The CDR3 consists of 13 residues. The germline CDR1 and CDR2 sequences are MNHEY and SVGAGI. V was pared by 4 bases and J by 9 bases, with 14 bases between. For the CDR3, the DNA is TGTGCCAGCAGTTTGGACGGCACGGGCACGCAGTATTTT. Translating it yields CASSLDGTGTQYF.

A few counts support this clonotype. CDR3 in amino acids: CASSQYTGVTGELFF. The CDR3 DNA sequence: TGCGCCAGCAGCCAATATACAGGGGTCACCGGGGAGCTGTTTTTT. The V call is TRBV4-1, the J call TRBJ2-2, with 7 bases fitting TRBD1. CDR3 length equals 15 residues. Trimming removed 2 bases from V and 4 bases from J; junction bases left unmatched: 4. Germline lookup yields CDR1 MGHRA and CDR2 YSYEKL.

This clonotype occurred a few times. The chain is built from TRBV6-5 and TRBJ1-6; no clear D gene. From germline, CDR1 is MNHEY and CDR2 SVGAGI. Trimming pared 1 base from V and 5 bases from J, leaving 6 bases between. The CDR3 sequence is 14 residues long. CDR3 DNA: TGTGCCAGCAGTTACTATGGGGATAATTCACCCCTCCACTTT. Protein sequence: CASSYYGDNSPLHF.

The sample holds a few counts of this clonotype. The chain uses TRBV10-1 and TRBJ2-1; D might be TRBD1 or TRBD2, each matching 5 bases. CDR1 and CDR2 (germline): WNHNN, SYGVQD (reference sequence). Trimming removed 6 bases from V and 9 bases from J, with 12 bases in between. CDR3 length equals 12 residues. DNA of the CDR3: TGCGCCAGCAGCGACTCTGGGGGTGAGCAGTTCTTC. Amino acid sequence: CASSDSGGEQFF.

The rearrangement links TRBV20-1 to TRBJ2-3; the D gene is possibly TRBD2 (6 bases). Germline V gene lookup returns CDR1 DFQATT and CDR2 SNEGSKA (reference sequence). This CDR3 has 14 amino acids. V was clipped by 7 bases and J by 0 bases, with 14 bases between them. CDR3 sequence: CSGTSGTSTDTQYF. The CDR3 nucleotides read TGCAGTGGCACATCCGGGACTAGCACAGATACGCAGTATTTT.

This chain uses TRBV7-9 with TRBJ1-1; TRBD1 matches 8 bases. The germline gives CDR1 SEHNR, CDR2 FQNEAQ (reference sequence). The CDR3 sequence is 17 residues long. With V trimmed by 3 bases and J by 3 bases, 12 bases remained unmatched. The CDR3 DNA is TGTGCCAGCAGCTTCCCACTCAGACAGGGGCAGGACACTGAAGCTTTCTTT. It specifies CASSFPLRQGQDTEAFF.

This clonotype was found a few times. The genes are TRBV6-5 and TRBJ1-2; D remains unclear. Trimming stripped 3 bases from V and 7 bases from J, with 12 bases between. Germline CDR1 reads MNHEY; CDR2 reads SVGAGI. The CDR3 length is 13 residues. In nucleotides, the CDR3 is TGTGCCAGCAGTTATATCCCCCGCAGTGGCTACACCTTC. Its protein is CASSYIPRSGYTF.

This rearrangement joins TRBV27 to TRBJ2-7; no firm D call. Between the trimmed V and J ends, which lost 0 bases and 3 bases, there was a span of 15 bases. The CDR3 covers 16 residues. The germline V gene encodes CDR1 MNHEY and CDR2 SMNVEV (reference sequence). The CDR3 loop reads CASSLSVDRWDYEQYF. The CDR3 DNA reads as TGTGCCAGCAGTTTATCGGTGGACCGTTGGGACTACGAGCAGTACTTC.

In nucleotides, the CDR3 is TGTGCCACCGGTTCTTATGATGAGCAGTTCTTC. Its translation is CATGSYDEQFF. The chain combines TRBV9 with TRBJ2-1; D call uncertain. CDR3 length: 11 residues. V lost 9 bases, J lost 8 bases, and 12 bases lay in between. Germline V gene lookup returns CDR1 SGDLS and CDR2 YYNGEE.

This clonotype was seen only a few times. The V gene is TRBV9, the J gene TRBJ2-1; TRBD1 is a possible D gene (6 bases). The V gene's germline CDR1 is SGDLS and CDR2 YYNGEE. V lost 7 bases and J 3 bases, leaving 17 bases between the germline ends. The CDR3 spans 15 residues. The CDR3: CASGRGVGGYNEQFF. Written as DNA, the CDR3 is TGTGCCAGCGGAAGGGGCGTAGGGGGCTACAATGAGCAGTTCTTC.

The chain uses TRBV4-1 and TRBJ1-5; no clear D gene. The V end was cut by 1 base, the J end by 5 bases, with 12 bases between. In germline, CDR1 is MGHRA, CDR2 YSYEKL. The CDR3 has 15 amino acids. CDR3 protein: CASSQGFGRYQPQHF. In DNA, the CDR3 is TGCGCCAGCAGCCAAGGATTTGGTAGATATCAGCCCCAGCATTTT.

This clonotype was seen a handful of times. The chain uses TRBV10-3 and TRBJ2-2, with unresolved D. Germline lookup yields CDR1 ENHRY and CDR2 SYGVKD. The CDR3 loop spans 13 amino acids. V was trimmed by 7 bases and J by 1 base, leaving 7 bases between them. This CDR3 is CAINRGNTGELFF. The CDR3 DNA follows: TGTGCCATCAATCGAGGGAACACCGGGGAGCTGTTTTTT.

In this sample, this clonotype turned up many times. This chain joins TRBV12-3 or TRBV12-4 and TRBJ2-1, with unresolved D. V dropped 3 bases and J dropped 6 bases, with 12 bases sitting between them. The CDR3 sequence is 14 residues long. CDR3 bases: TGTGCCAGCAGTTTTTCCGGACCAGCCAATGAGCAGTTCTTC. The encoded protein is CASSFSGPANEQFF.

The chain joins TRBV7-6 to TRBJ2-5; D may be TRBD2 (6 bases). The V gene lost 0 bases and the J gene lost 0 bases, with 11 bases spanning the gap. Germline lookup yields CDR1 SGHVS and CDR2 FNYEAQ. The CDR3 consists of 16 residues. The CDR3 protein is CASSLAVAGYQETQYF. The CDR3, as DNA: TGTGCCAGCAGCTTAGCGGTGGCGGGGTACCAAGAGACCCAGTACTTC.